A single count supports the clone carrying this T cell receptor (beta chain). As handled by the study authors: Nucleated cell counts were estimated from reference gene primer amplification. Assay: immunoSEQ multiplex PCR; the TCRdb copy retains only in-frame clones and omits some. V, J and clone size were drawn from that table, and D and trimming were deduced from the DNA. In the table there are roughly 160,000 clones, under 90% of which are singletons. This sample stems from a study of blood T cell repertoires in COVID-19. Study information: Donors in the United States, Italy and Spain gave samples during acute or convalescent COVID-19. Sources were T cells, B-cell-depleted T cells, or PBMCs; the material itself was cDNA or gDNA.

The CDR3 covers 15 residues. The V end was cut by 3 bases, the J end by 6 bases, with 15 bases between. Germline assignment: CDR1 LGHDT and CDR2 YNNKEL (reference sequence). The chain carries TRBV3-1 (or the pseudogene TRBV3-2) and TRBJ2-1; D is ambiguous. Sequences were obtained from peripheral blood. This clonotype was obtained from a woman older than 75 with acute or convalescent COVID-19. The CDR3 region has the DNA TGTGCCAGCAGCCAGCGGATTGAGAGCCTCAATGAGCAGTTCTTC. It translates to CASSQRIESLNEQFF.